This TCR beta chain derives from a study of radiotherapy plus CTLA-4 blockade in lung cancer. This CDR3 contains 17 residues. Trimming at V came to 4 bases and at J to 2 bases, leaving 8 bases not matched to a gene. Per the germline V gene, CDR1 is KGHSH and CDR2 is LQKENI. Generated by immunoSEQ multiplex PCR, the TCRdb table keeps only in-frame clones and is missing some. The sample lists around 100,000 clones; approximately 72% were seen once. This sequence originates from a human donor with non-small cell lung cancer who had a partial response to radiotherapy plus ipilimumab. Some clones in this sample may be carry-over from other donors' samples. The sequencing used peripheral blood, collected from a patient treated with radiotherapy plus ipilimumab. The V gene is TRBV18, the J gene TRBJ2-6, with 7 bases aligning to TRBD1. The CDR3, as DNA: TGTGCCAGCTCACGAGAGGGACAGATCACTGGGGCCAACGTCCTGACTTTC. Translating gives CASSREGQITGANVLTF.